One TCR beta chain is described in this entry. The antigen is unknown. Profiling relied on immunoSEQ multiplex PCR, and the TCRdb table lists in-frame clones only, not all of them. Of under 150,000 clones listed, approximately 83% are singletons. This record belongs to a study of T cell responses to AZD1222 COVID-19 vaccine. Regarding the study as a whole: Scientists sampled the repertoires only once the peak T cell response had passed. Seropositive AZD1222 recipients at baseline numbered only five or six. Donors, mostly white British, included more females; clonal diversity was possibly underestimated.

This CDR3 is built from 18 residues. V gave up 9 bases and J gave up 4 bases; unmatched junction bases: 17. Germline-derived CDR1 and CDR2 are MNHEY and SMNVEV (reference sequence). The chain employs TRBV27 and TRBJ2-2, with TRBD2 matching over 10 bases. The specimen was peripheral blood, collected on day 0 of MenACWY control vaccination. The source is an adult in good health. Written as DNA, the CDR3 is TGTGCCAGTCAGTCAAAGGGACTAGCGAGGGGAGGCACCGGGGAGCTGTTTTTT. Translation gives CASQSKGLARGGTGELFF.